Sequencing of this TCR beta chain was carried out in a study of neurological immune-mediated disorders. There are many counts of this clonotype. Antigen: not known. Study conclusions and caveats: HTLV-1-associated myelopathy ranked highest for TCR clonal expansion and multiple sclerosis lowest, beneath healthy controls. No CDR3 amino acid sequences recurred among expanded clones across subjects, suggesting private repertoires in all groups.

TCRdb recomputed calls from the 5' RACE reads with MiXCR, one row per CDR3 protein. This sample has about 46,000 distinct CDR3 sequences; around 2% occur once, and the top ten carry around 2.3%. 2 million PBMCs stored at -80 C were the source of the unsorted libraries. This CDR3 has 14 residues. V dropped 2 bases and J dropped 3 bases, with 11 bases sitting between them. CDR1 SGHRS and CDR2 YFSETQ come from the germline V gene. The receptor comes from a woman aged 35 to 49 with multiple sclerosis. The sample was PBMCs. The V gene is TRBV5-1, the J gene TRBJ1-2; D remains unclear. CDR3 sequence (DNA): TGCGCCAGCAGCTTTCGGGCAGGCGACTATGGCTACACCTTC. Protein: CASSFRAGDYGYTF.